Shown below are 32 T cell receptor beta chains from a single sample sequenced in a study of cytomegalovirus exposure and HLA in healthy donors. This PCR relied on a set of 60 Vbeta primers and 13 Jbeta primers. TCRdb's table, derived via immunoSEQ multiplex PCR, lists solely in-frame clones and lacks some. The repertoire consists of around 150,000 clones, with roughly 80% occurring once and the leading ten covering roughly 1.9%. Sequencing was done on a sample of PBMCs. These receptors came from a female donor in good health and CMV-seronegative.

The chain carries TRBV6-5 and TRBJ2-7, with 7 bases matching TRBD2. Germline lookup yields CDR1 MNHEY and CDR2 SVGAGI. The CDR3 has 14 amino acids. The J segment lost 4 bases and the V segment lost 7 bases, leaving 10 bases of the junction unmatched. The CDR3 region is CASTSPGGKYEQYF. CDR3 coding DNA: TGTGCCAGCACTTCCCCCGGGGGGAAATACGAGCAGTACTTC.

The CDR3 sequence is CASSPTGGVDYGYTF. The CDR3 nucleotides are TGTGCCAGCTCACCCACAGGGGGCGTCGACTATGGCTACACCTTC. The chain employs TRBV18 and TRBJ1-2, with TRBD1 identical over 9 bases. The germline CDR1 and CDR2 sequences are KGHSH and LQKENI. Trimming at V came to 3 bases and at J to 3 bases, leaving 5 bases not matched to a gene. The CDR3 spans 15 residues.

This clone appeared a single time. The rearrangement uses TRBV5-4 and TRBJ2-5; 8 bases are a match to TRBD1. The germline V gene has CDR1 SGHNT and CDR2 YYREEE (reference sequence). V shed 2 bases, J shed 5 bases, and the junction held 14 bases outside the gene matches. This CDR3 comprises 17 residues. The CDR3 loop reads CASSLGGQGWIFETQYF. The CDR3 coding sequence is TGTGCCAGCAGCTTAGGAGGACAGGGCTGGATTTTTGAGACCCAGTACTTC.

The chain uses TRBV13 and TRBJ1-4; D is ambiguous. CDR1 is PRHDT, CDR2 FYEKMQ, per germline (reference sequence). Trimming pared 4 bases from V and 2 bases from J, leaving 11 bases between. This CDR3 has 15 residues. The CDR3 DNA reads TGTGCCAGCAGCTCCTCCCGCGGGACTAATGAAAAACTGTTTTTT. Amino acids: CASSSSRGTNEKLFF.

This clone turned up a few times. Germline is not matched at one junction end, which may reflect a read error. V is TRBV10-3 and J is TRBJ2-6, with D unclear. This CDR3 contains 16 residues. CDR1 ENHRY and CDR2 SYGVKD come from the germline V gene. CDR3 region: CASSAQDGSGANVLTF. The CDR3 DNA reads as TGTGCCAGCAGTGCCCAAGACGGGTCTGGGGCCAACGTCCTGACTTTC.

This sequence joins TRBV29-1 and TRBJ1-5; D is unresolved. From germline, CDR1 is SQVTM and CDR2 ANQGSEA. Trimming took 4 bases from V and 5 from J, leaving 12 bases between them. The CDR3 has 13 residues. The DNA for the CDR3 is TGCAGCGTTGGGGGATCCGGGGATCAGCCCCAGCATTTT. Protein: CSVGGSGDQPQHF.

The chain employs TRBV6-5 and TRBJ1-1; D remains unclear. Germline CDR1 reads MNHEY; CDR2 reads SVGAGI. This CDR3 spans 13 amino acids. Trimming took 6 bases from V and 1 from J, leaving 9 bases between them. This CDR3 reads CASSSTRNTEAFF. CDR3 nucleotide sequence: TGTGCCAGCAGCAGTACAAGGAACACTGAAGCTTTCTTT.

The genes are TRBV4-1 and TRBJ1-5; 7 bases fit TRBD1. Per germline, CDR1 MGHRA and CDR2 YSYEKL. The junction had 9 bases not matched to a gene; V was cut back by 1 base and J by 0 bases. The CDR3 runs to 18 residues. Here the CDR3 reads CASSQGTGDSASNQPQHF. DNA of the CDR3: TGCGCCAGCAGCCAAGGAACGGGGGACAGTGCTAGCAATCAGCCCCAGCATTTT.

There are a few counts of this clone. This sample also contains other DNA sequences that code for the same CDR3. The rearrangement joins TRBV5-1 to TRBJ2-5; 7 bases match TRBD2. Germline values: CDR1 SGHRS, CDR2 YFSETQ. The CDR3 spans 14 residues. The junction had 1 base not matched to a gene; V was cut back by 0 bases and J by 2 bases. The CDR3 loop reads CASSLAGGQETQYF. The DNA of the CDR3 is TGCGCCAGCAGCTTGGCCGGGGGGCAAGAGACCCAGTACTTC.

The CDR3 here is CASTEDRGGSSPQHF. The CDR3 DNA reads TGTGCCAGCACCGAGGACAGGGGAGGTAGCAGCCCCCAGCATTTT. This rearrangement joins TRBV6-5 to TRBJ1-5; 9 bases are shared with TRBD1. This CDR3 is built from 15 residues. With 7 bases clipped from V and 10 bases from J, the junction kept 14 bases outside the gene matches. CDR1 and CDR2 from the germline V gene are MNHEY and SVGAGI.

The chain links TRBV2 to TRBJ1-2; D gene uncertain. There are 14 residues in the CDR3. CDR1 is SNHLY, CDR2 FYNNEI, per germline. Trimming removed 1 base at V and 4 bases at J, with 10 bases between. The CDR3: CASSEVTVAYGYTF. The CDR3 coding sequence is TGTGCCAGCAGTGAAGTTACAGTGGCCTATGGCTACACCTTC.

This chain joins TRBV6-1 and TRBJ1-1, with 8 bases fitting TRBD1. Germline V lookup: CDR1 MNHNS, CDR2 SASEGT. The V gene end was trimmed by 2 bases and the J gene end by 6 bases; junction bases not matched to a gene: 5. This CDR3 has 14 amino acids. The CDR3 loop is CASSENGQGPEAFF. The CDR3 nucleotides read TGTGCCAGCAGTGAAAACGGACAGGGCCCTGAAGCTTTCTTT.

V gene TRBV9 combines with J gene TRBJ1-2; 9 bases are shared with TRBD1. With V trimmed by 3 bases and J by 4 bases, 4 bases remained unmatched. CDR1 and CDR2 (germline): SGDLS, YYNGEE. The CDR3 consists of 14 residues. CDR3 amino acids: CASSDGTGSYGYTF. CDR3 sequence (DNA): TGTGCCAGCAGCGATGGGACAGGGAGCTATGGCTACACCTTC.

J is TRBJ1-5 and V is TRBV19; the match to TRBD1 covers 7 bases. CDR1 is LNHDA, CDR2 SQIVND, per germline (reference sequence). The CDR3 runs 14 residues. V shed 9 bases and J 6 bases; nucleotides not matched to a gene: 11. In nucleotides, the CDR3 is TGTGCCAGCACCCGACAGGGAACCGGTCAGCCCCAGCATTTT. Protein: CASTRQGTGQPQHF.

The CDR3 coding sequence is TGTGCCAGCTCACCACAGGGGACAGGGCCCTTTGGGGAGCAGTTCTTC. Its translation is CASSPQGTGPFGEQFF. The chain is built from TRBV18 and TRBJ2-1; 9 positions match TRBD1. CDR1 and CDR2 from the germline V gene are KGHSH and LQKENI. The CDR3 has 16 residues. V was pared by 1 base and J by 10 bases, with 11 bases of the junction left unmatched.

This clone was detected only a few times. This chain connects TRBV29-1 to TRBJ1-2; D remains unclear. V lost 3 bases, J lost 0 bases, and 5 bases lay in between. Germline assignment: CDR1 SQVTM and CDR2 ANQGSEA. This CDR3 comprises 12 residues. In nucleotides, the CDR3 is TGCAGCGTTGACAGGTCTAACTATGGCTACACCTTC. This encodes CSVDRSNYGYTF.

V is TRBV19 and J is TRBJ2-2, with 7 bases lining up with TRBD1. Germline CDR1 reads LNHDA; CDR2 reads SQIVND (reference sequence). The V and J ends lost 2 bases and 5 bases, in that order; junction bases with no gene match: 2. CDR3 length: 14 amino acids. The CDR3 is CASSIRQGTGELFF. In nucleotides, the CDR3 is TGTGCCAGTAGTATAAGACAGGGTACCGGGGAGCTGTTTTTT.

V is TRBV19 and J is TRBJ1-2, with TRBD1 identical over 8 bases. With V trimmed by 5 bases and J by 7 bases, 9 bases remained unmatched. CDR3 length: 14 residues. Per germline, CDR1 LNHDA and CDR2 SQIVND (reference sequence). The CDR3 coding sequence is TGTGCCAGTAGTTCAGACAGGGGAGCGTCTGGCTACACCTTC. Its translation: CASSSDRGASGYTF.

This rearrangement joins TRBV6-1 to TRBJ1-2; TRBD1 matches at 8 bases. Per germline, CDR1 MNHNS and CDR2 SASEGT. Trimming removed 6 bases from V and 3 bases from J; junction bases left unmatched: 6. The CDR3 extends over 14 amino acids. The CDR3 DNA sequence: TGTGCCAGCAGGGCCGACAGGGGAGACTATGGCTACACCTTC. Translation gives CASRADRGDYGYTF.

This clone has only a few counts. The V gene is TRBV10-2, the J gene TRBJ2-5; weak D call: TRBD2 (5 bases). Germline V gene data show CDR1 as WSHSY and CDR2 as SAAADI. V was trimmed by 10 bases and J by 3 bases, leaving 9 bases between them. The CDR3 covers 11 residues. CDR3 amino acids: CATFGEETQYF. CDR3 DNA: TGCGCCACCTTCGGGGAAGAGACCCAGTACTTC.

This chain joins TRBV6-1 and TRBJ2-1; TRBD1 aligns across 10 bases. Per the germline V gene, CDR1 is MNHNS and CDR2 is SASEGT. The CDR3 is 17 amino acids. V lost 3 bases and J lost 3; bases outside the gene matches: 8. The CDR3 DNA reads TGTGCCAGCAGTGATTTCGGACAGGGGGGATTCTACAATGAGCAGTTCTTC. Protein: CASSDFGQGGFYNEQFF.

The rearrangement links TRBV10-1 to TRBJ2-1, with 12 bases fitting TRBD1. Germline CDR1 and CDR2: WNHNN and SYGVQD (reference sequence). V was pared by 3 bases and J by 7 bases, with 10 bases of the junction left unmatched. CDR3 size: 17 residues. CDR3 in amino acids: CASSDGDAGQGANEQFF. In DNA form, the CDR3 reads TGCGCCAGCAGTGATGGGGATGCGGGACAGGGGGCAAATGAGCAGTTCTTC.

The chain employs TRBV5-1 and TRBJ2-2; 13 nucleotides align to TRBD2. The CDR3 totals 17 residues. Unmatched junction bases numbered 3, after V lost 4 bases and J lost 0 bases. Per the germline V gene, CDR1 is SGHRS and CDR2 is YFSETQ. This chain's CDR3 is CASSPGLAGANTGELFF. The CDR3 DNA reads as TGCGCCAGCAGCCCAGGACTAGCGGGGGCGAACACCGGGGAGCTGTTTTTT.

This clone showed up just once. CDR3 in DNA: TGTGCCAGCATCGCGGGCAGCGCCCAGGGGGGCTACACCTTC. Amino acids: CASIAGSAQGGYTF. The chain couples TRBV6-5 to TRBJ1-2; D might be TRBD1 (6 bases). Germline V gives CDR1 MNHEY, CDR2 SVGAGI. With 7 bases removed from V and 8 bases from J, the gap between germline ends came to 20 bases. The CDR3 length is 14 residues.

This clone has just a few counts. V and J are TRBV9 and TRBJ2-7, with no clear D. CDR1 is SGDLS, CDR2 YYNGEE, per germline. Trimming pared 0 bases from V and 0 bases from J, leaving 10 bases between. The CDR3 length is 15 residues. The DNA for the CDR3 is TGTGCCAGCAGCGTAGGCGGTGATAGCTCCTACGAGCAGTACTTC. Its translation is CASSVGGDSSYEQYF. Complete variable domain (other parts from reference TRBV9 and TRBJ2-7): DSGVTQTPKHLITATGQRVTLRCSPRSGDLSVYWYQQSLDQGLQFLIQYYNGEERAKGNILERFSAQQFPDLHSELNLSSLELGDSALYFCASSVGGDSSYEQYFGPGTRLTVT.

This chain uses TRBV18 with TRBJ1-3; D gene unclear. CDR1 is KGHSH and CDR2 is LQKENI in the germline V gene. This CDR3 spans 14 amino acids. Trimming stripped 5 bases from V and 0 bases from J, with 8 bases between. CDR3 residues: CASSSTVSGNTIYF. CDR3 bases: TGTGCCAGCTCAAGCACAGTCTCTGGAAACACCATATATTTT.

V and J are TRBV6-5 and TRBJ2-7, with D possibly being TRBD2 (6 bases). CDR3 length equals 14 residues. V lost 2 bases and J lost 2, with 10 bases in between. Germline V gene sequence: CDR1 MNHEY, CDR2 SVGAGI. CDR3 amino acids: CASSYRRGAYEQYF. The CDR3 DNA is TGTGCCAGCAGTTACAGGCGGGGTGCCTACGAGCAGTACTTC.

The chain uses TRBV10-3 and TRBJ2-7, with D possibly matching TRBD2 (6 bases). The germline V gene has CDR1 ENHRY and CDR2 SYGVKD. This CDR3 is 13 amino acids long. The germline V and J ends were trimmed by 6 bases and 1 base, with 10 bases remaining between them. Here the CDR3 DNA reads TGTGCCATCAGATCGGGAGAATCCTACGAGCAGTACTTC. This codes for CAIRSGESYEQYF.

This chain connects TRBV19 to TRBJ1-4; TRBD1 is a possible D gene (5 bases). The CDR3 runs 16 residues. Trimming removed 3 bases from V and 0 bases from J, with 11 bases in between. Germline lookup yields CDR1 LNHDA and CDR2 SQIVND (reference sequence). CDR3 sequence reads: CASSISGLTTNEKLFF. The CDR3 DNA is TGTGCCAGTAGTATCTCGGGACTAACAACTAATGAAAAACTGTTTTTT. Supplemented by reference TRBV19 and TRBJ1-4, the full variable domain reads DGGITQSPKYLFRKEGQNVTLSCEQNLNHDAMYWYRQDPGQGLRLIYYSQIVNDFQKGDIAEGYSVSREKKESFPLTVTSAQKNPTAFYLCASSISGLTTNEKLFFGSGTQLSVL.

This rearrangement joins TRBV11-1 to TRBJ2-1; the match to TRBD2 covers 9 bases. The trim removed 5 bases at V and 4 bases at J, leaving 6 bases unmatched. Germline CDR1 is SGHAT and CDR2 is FQDESV (reference sequence). The CDR3 consists of 15 residues. In DNA form, the CDR3 reads TGTGCCAGCAGCCGACTAGCGGTGAGATACAATGAGCAGTTCTTC. It is translated as CASSRLAVRYNEQFF. The variable domain in full, completed from reference TRBV11-1 and TRBJ2-1, reads EAEVAQSPRYKITEKSQAVAFWCDPISGHATLYWYRQILGQGPELLVQFQDESVVDDSQLPKDRFSAERLKGVDSTLKIQPAELGDSAMYLCASSRLAVRYNEQFFGPGTRLTVL.

The chain is built from TRBV7-3 and TRBJ2-5; 9 bases agree with TRBD2. Per the germline V gene, CDR1 is SGHTA and CDR2 is FQGTGA. V lost 5 bases, J lost 5 bases, and 12 bases stayed unmatched. The CDR3 consists of 16 residues. This CDR3 is CASSLVALAGRETQYF. CDR3 nucleotides: TGTGCCAGCAGCCTTGTCGCCCTAGCGGGAAGGGAGACCCAGTACTTC. The whole variable domain, remainder taken from reference TRBV7-3 and TRBJ2-5, is GAGVSQTPSNKVTEKGKYVELRCDPISGHTALYWYRQSLGQGPEFLIYFQGTGAADDSGLPNDRFFAVRPEGSVSTLKIQRTERGDSAVYLCASSLVALAGRETQYFGPGTRLLVL.

Turning to this clone: The same CDR3 is also encoded by other DNA sequences in this sample. The chain joins TRBV7-3 to TRBJ1-1; no clear D gene. The CDR3 totals 13 residues. CDR1 SGHTA and CDR2 FQGTGA come from the germline V gene. V lost 4 bases and J lost 1, with 7 bases in between. The CDR3 sequence is CASSSTGNTEAFF. CDR3 DNA sequence: TGTGCCAGCAGCTCGACGGGGAACACTGAAGCTTTCTTT.